This TCR beta chain was observed in a study of PD-1 and CTLA-4 blockade in melanoma. The assay was immunoSEQ multiplex PCR, and TCRdb's table has in-frame clones only and misses some. The table includes 34,000 or so clones, around 89% detected once. This CDR3 has 13 residues. With 0 bases removed from V and 4 bases from J, the gap between germline ends came to 4 bases. Germline lookup yields CDR1 SGHVS and CDR2 FQNEAQ. The clonotype comes from a human donor with melanoma. This chain joins TRBV7-8 and TRBJ1-5; D is undetermined. The starting material was CD8+ T cells from peripheral blood, obtained from a patient given anti-PD-1 treatment. This CDR3 reads CASSLARNQPQHF. The CDR3 DNA reads TGTGCCAGCAGCTTAGCCAGGAATCAGCCCCAGCATTTT.